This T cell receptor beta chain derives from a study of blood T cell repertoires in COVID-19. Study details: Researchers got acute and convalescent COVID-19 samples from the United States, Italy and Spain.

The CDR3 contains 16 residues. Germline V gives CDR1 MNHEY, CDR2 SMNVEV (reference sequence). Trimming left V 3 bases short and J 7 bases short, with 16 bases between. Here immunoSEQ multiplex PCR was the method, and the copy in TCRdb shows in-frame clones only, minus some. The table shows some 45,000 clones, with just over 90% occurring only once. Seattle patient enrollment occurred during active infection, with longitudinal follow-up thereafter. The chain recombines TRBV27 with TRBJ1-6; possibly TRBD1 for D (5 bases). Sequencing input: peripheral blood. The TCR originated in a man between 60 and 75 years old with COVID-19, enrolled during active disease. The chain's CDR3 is CASSFLGGVGNSPLHF. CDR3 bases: TGTGCCAGCAGTTTCCTGGGAGGGGTTGGAAATTCACCCCTCCACTTT.